The present entry profiles one T cell receptor (beta chain) with its context. The CDR3 is made up of 16 amino acids. Only in-frame clones appear in the TCRdb table, and some are missing; sequencing was by immunoSEQ multiplex PCR. This table holds 150,000 to 200,000 clones, over 80% found once. People in the exposed group encountered a COVID-19 case within 2 weeks before entering the study. The record originates from a study of blood T cell repertoires in COVID-19. In the study overall: The origin of the acute and convalescent COVID-19 samples was the United States, Italy and Spain.

The sample was PBMCs or T cells enriched from blood (not recorded which). V gene TRBV21-1 combines with J gene TRBJ2-5; the D call TRBD2 from the table was never checked on the DNA. TRBV21-1 is designated a pseudogene. The sequence came from a man aged 65-85 years who had been exposed to COVID-19. The CDR3 here is CASSTRLAGALETQYF. The CDR3 nucleotides read TGTGCCAGCAGCACCCGACTAGCGGGGGCTTTAGAGACCCAGTACTTC.